These 18 T cell receptor beta chains share one sample of origin, sequenced in a study of CD8+CD57+ T cells in acquired aplastic anemia. Those patients picked for sequencing had displayed CD8+CD57+ cell expansion on flow cytometry. Researchers used genomic DNA as the template to profile TCR beta VDJ and CDR3. Via MiXCR, TCRdb re-called the reads, giving one row per CDR3 protein. Of 250,000 to 350,000 distinct CDR3 sequences in the sample, roughly 53% were seen once. Sequencing used sorted CD4+, CD8+, or CD8+CD57+ T cells (not recorded which) from PBMCs. The receptors stem from a human donor with aplastic anemia.

This clonotype has just a few counts. The chain carries TRBV11-2 and TRBJ2-5; D may be TRBD2 (5 bases). V was clipped by 3 bases and J by 5 bases, with 10 bases between them. The CDR3 length is 13 residues. From germline, CDR1 is SGHAT and CDR2 FQNNGV. The CDR3 sequence is CASSLGSVETQYF. The CDR3 DNA is TGTGCCAGCAGCTTGGGTAGCGTCGAGACCCAGTACTTC.

The chain's CDR3 is CASSPKGSLPGANVLTF. CDR3 nucleotide sequence: TGTGCCAGCTCACCGAAGGGATCCCTCCCTGGGGCCAACGTCCTGACTTTC. The chain links TRBV7-6 to TRBJ2-6; D is undetermined. This CDR3 is 17 amino acids long. V was shortened by 8 bases and J by 2 bases, with 19 bases between the two germline ends. Per germline, CDR1 SGHVS and CDR2 FNYEAQ.

This clonotype appeared a single time. The V call is TRBV19, the J call TRBJ2-5; TRBD1 matches at 7 bases. V lost 3 bases to trimming and J lost 4 bases; unmatched junction nucleotides: 8. The CDR3 spans 15 residues. Germline V gene data show CDR1 as LNHDA and CDR2 as SQIVND (reference sequence). CDR3 sequence reads: CASSIRHRGLETQYF. Written as DNA, the CDR3 is TGTGCCAGTAGTATCCGCCACAGGGGTCTAGAGACCCAGTACTTC.

The genes are TRBV19 and TRBJ2-3; the match to TRBD2 covers 7 bases. The V segment lost 5 bases and the J segment 0 bases; nucleotides outside the gene matches: 8. Germline CDR1 LNHDA, CDR2 SQIVND (reference sequence). The CDR3 has 16 residues. The CDR3 protein is CASSFRSSGSTDTQYF. In nucleotides, the CDR3 is TGTGCCAGTAGTTTTCGGTCTAGCGGTAGCACAGATACGCAGTATTTT.

The rearrangement links TRBV20-1 to TRBJ1-1; D is unclear. Trimming stripped 5 bases from V and 2 bases from J, with 6 bases between. The CDR3 consists of 11 residues. CDR1 DFQATT and CDR2 SNEGSKA come from the germline V gene (reference sequence). CDR3 bases: TGCAGTGCTCGCCGAAACACTGAAGCTTTCTTT. Translated, it gives CSARRNTEAFF.

The chain recombines TRBV7-2 with TRBJ1-6; D gene unclear. Germline CDR1 reads SGHTA; CDR2 reads FQGNSA. This CDR3 region has 13 residues. V was shortened by 5 bases and J by 10 bases, with 12 bases between the two germline ends. CDR3 nucleotide sequence: TGTGCCAGCAGCCCCGTCAGGCTCTCACCCCTCCACTTT. Amino acids: CASSPVRLSPLHF.

This clonotype was recorded at least ten times. V usage is TRBV7-9 and J usage is TRBJ1-1; 7 bases are a match to TRBD1. V lost 4 bases to trimming and J lost 1 base; unmatched junction nucleotides: 9. CDR3 size: 16 residues. Germline values: CDR1 SEHNR, CDR2 FQNEAQ (reference sequence). The CDR3 sequence is CASSSTPGQKNTEAFF. The DNA of the CDR3 is TGTGCCAGCAGCTCAACTCCGGGACAGAAGAACACTGAAGCTTTCTTT.

This clonotype was seen only once. The chain couples TRBV12-3 or TRBV12-4 to TRBJ1-5; no definite D call. The V gene lost 3 bases and the J gene lost 6 bases, with 12 bases spanning the gap. There are 14 residues in the CDR3. CDR3 residues: CASSFGYGFQPQHF. Written as DNA, the CDR3 is TGTGCCAGCAGTTTTGGATACGGGTTTCAGCCCCAGCATTTT.

The chain links TRBV29-1 to TRBJ2-3, with 13 bases that match TRBD2. This CDR3 has 16 amino acids. Germline CDR1 is SQVTM and CDR2 is ANQGSEA. V shed 6 bases and J 3 bases; nucleotides not matched to a gene: 9. CDR3 sequence (DNA): TGCAGCGTGGGAGGACGGACTAGCGGGAGTACAGATACGCAGTATTTT. This sequence encodes CSVGGRTSGSTDTQYF.

This clonotype was detected ten times or more. This sequence joins TRBV6-5 and TRBJ2-7; 7 bases fit TRBD2. Per germline, CDR1 MNHEY and CDR2 SVGAGI. The CDR3 covers 14 residues. The trim removed 10 bases at V and 0 bases at J, leaving 9 bases unmatched. This CDR3 reads CATRSREGSYEQYF. As DNA, the CDR3 is TGTGCCACCAGATCCAGGGAGGGCTCCTACGAGCAGTACTTC.

Worth noting for this clonotype: A junction end diverges from the germline sequence, so it may reflect a read error. The V and J genes are TRBV24-1 and TRBJ2-3; 12 bases are a match to TRBD1. The CDR3 has 20 amino acids. Germline V gene data show CDR1 as KGHDR and CDR2 as SFDVKD. Here the CDR3 reads CATSDETGTGGHKSTDTQYF. Written as DNA, the CDR3 is TGCGCCACCAGTGACGAAACCGGGACAGGGGGCCACAAAAGCACAGATACGCAGTATTTT.

The chain employs TRBV20-1 and TRBJ2-1; D remains unclear. CDR1 is DFQATT, CDR2 SNEGSKA, per germline (reference sequence). V lost 0 bases to trimming and J lost 6 bases, with 15 bases between them. The CDR3 covers 15 residues. The CDR3 nucleotides are TGCAGTGCTAGAGATCTTGGAATTCCCAGCAATGAGCAGTTCTTC. Amino acids: CSARDLGIPSNEQFF.

This clonotype appeared a few times. V is TRBV4-1 and J is TRBJ1-2, with 10 positions matching TRBD1. From germline, CDR1 is MGHRA and CDR2 YSYEKL. V was pared by 1 base and J by 7 bases, with 12 bases of the junction left unmatched. The CDR3 contains 17 residues. CDR3 protein: CASSQGTGGVSRGGYTF. Written as DNA, the CDR3 is TGCGCCAGCAGCCAAGGGACAGGGGGGGTTTCGCGGGGTGGCTACACCTTC.

The CDR3, as DNA: TGTGCCATCAGTGTGACAGGGCGTGGGGAAAAACTGTTTTTT. Residues: CAISVTGRGEKLFF. V and J are TRBV10-3 and TRBJ1-4; 7 bases map to TRBD1. Germline loops: CDR1 ENHRY, CDR2 SYGVKD. The V and J ends lost 4 bases and 8 bases, in that order; junction bases with no gene match: 7. This CDR3 has 14 residues.

V gene TRBV29-1 combines with J gene TRBJ1-4, with 7 bases aligning to TRBD1. The CDR3 is 14 residues long. The V and J ends lost 6 bases and 8 bases, in that order; junction bases with no gene match: 12. Germline V lookup: CDR1 SQVTM, CDR2 ANQGSEA. The DNA of the CDR3 is TGCAGCGTAGTGACAGGGTCCTTTGGGGAAAAACTGTTTTTT. Protein sequence: CSVVTGSFGEKLFF.

V and J are TRBV19 and TRBJ1-1; TRBD1 might be the D (6 bases). This CDR3 has 15 residues. Germline V gene sequence: CDR1 LNHDA, CDR2 SQIVND (reference sequence). Trimming removed 5 bases from V and 2 bases from J, with 15 bases in between. The CDR3 nucleotides read TGTGCCAGTAGTGTTACCGGGACACCCAACACTGAAGCTTTCTTT. This codes for CASSVTGTPNTEAFF. Full variable domain (rest looked up from reference TRBV19 and TRBJ1-1): DGGITQSPKYLFRKEGQNVTLSCEQNLNHDAMYWYRQDPGQGLRLIYYSQIVNDFQKGDIAEGYSVSREKKESFPLTVTSAQKNPTAFYLCASSVTGTPNTEAFFGQGTRLTVV.

This clonotype was picked up a small number of times. The chain uses TRBV9 and TRBJ2-5, with 8 bases fitting TRBD1. Germline assignment: CDR1 SGDLS and CDR2 YYNGEE. V gave up 3 bases and J gave up 5 bases; unmatched junction bases: 3. This CDR3 has 13 residues. This CDR3 is CASSAQGVETQYF. The CDR3, as DNA: TGTGCCAGCAGCGCACAGGGGGTGGAGACCCAGTACTTC.

The chain carries TRBV2 and TRBJ2-5, with 9 bases that match TRBD2. The CDR3 is made up of 16 amino acids. The J segment lost 6 bases and the V segment lost 3 bases, leaving 11 bases of the junction unmatched. From germline, CDR1 is SNHLY and CDR2 FYNNEI. DNA for the CDR3: TGTGCCAGCAGTGATGGCTTCGCGGGGGGGCGGAAGACCCAGTACTTC. It specifies CASSDGFAGGRKTQYF.